The TCR beta chain under discussion was sequenced for a study of shared clonotypes between healthy human individuals. As for the study in general: Donor composition was a couple of women and a few men, aged 18 to 49.

Notes on the study in general: Generation of non-shared clonotypes was less probable than generation of clonotypes shared by all four donors.

Genomic DNA (from each subset) was split evenly across several immunoSEQ plates. TCRdb keeps only in-frame clones here, not all; method: immunoSEQ multiplex PCR. The sample lists 1,400,000 or so clones; approximately 98.5% were seen once. CDR1 and CDR2 from the germline V gene are MGHDK and SYGVNS. CDR3 length: 15 residues. The J segment lost 6 bases and the V segment lost 7 bases, leaving 10 bases of the junction unmatched. A note on this clone: Its antigen is currently unknown.

V and J are TRBV25-1 and TRBJ2-2; the match to TRBD1 covers 8 bases. This clonotype was sampled from a man aged 25-45 years in good health. Sequenced sample: naive CD4+ T cells sorted from blood. Subset given: CD45RA+ positively selected. The CDR3 protein is CASTRGAGGPGELFF. DNA for the CDR3: TGTGCCAGCACCCGGGGAGCAGGGGGCCCCGGGGAGCTGTTTTTT.